These 3 T cell receptor beta chains were all obtained from the same sample, sequenced in a study of T cells after yellow fever vaccination. A single record per CDR3 protein comes from TCRdb applying MiXCR to the 5' RACE reads. The sample consists of some 600,000 distinct CDR3 sequences, roughly a sixth of them appearing once. The sequencing here drew on PBMCs, taken 5 to 6 days after the first yellow fever vaccination. Receptors were obtained from a young man who received the YFV17D yellow fever vaccine.

This clonotype was detected only a few times. J is TRBJ2-1 and V is TRBV4-3; 7 nucleotides align to TRBD1. The CDR3 has 17 amino acids. Trimming took 0 bases from V and 8 from J; bases not matched to a gene: 13. The germline V gene encodes CDR1 LGHNA and CDR2 YSLEER. CDR3 region: CASSQDVRAGGVDEQFF. The CDR3 coding sequence is TGCGCCAGCAGCCAAGATGTACGCGCAGGGGGTGTCGATGAGCAGTTCTTC.

This clonotype came up a few times. The V and J genes are TRBV6-5 and TRBJ1-1; D not resolved. This CDR3 contains 15 residues. V lost 2 bases and J lost 0, with 10 bases in between. CDR1 MNHEY and CDR2 SVGAGI come from the germline V gene. The CDR3 bases are TGTGCCAGCAGTTACCTGGGAAGCATGAACACTGAAGCTTTCTTT. It codes for CASSYLGSMNTEAFF.

The chain joins TRBV7-9 to TRBJ2-3, with TRBD1 matching 7 bases. This CDR3 contains 16 residues. CDR1 and CDR2 (germline): SEHNR, FQNEAQ (reference sequence). V was clipped by 5 bases and J by 8 bases; unmatched bases: 16. Here the CDR3 DNA reads TGTGCCAGCAGCACTCGGACAGGCCCGGGAACATCTACGCAGTATTTT. This encodes CASSTRTGPGTSTQYF.